Shown below are 14 T cell receptor beta chains from a single sample sequenced in a study of blood T cell repertoires in COVID-19. The data were produced by immunoSEQ multiplex PCR, yet TCRdb's version contains in-frame clones alone and is incomplete. The sample includes about 140,000 clones, about three quarters of them seen just once. The sequenced sample was peripheral blood. Receptor source: a woman aged 60-75 years with acute or convalescent COVID-19.

The chain is built from TRBV15 and TRBJ1-6; 7 nucleotides line up with TRBD1. CDR3 length: 15 amino acids. With 5 bases clipped from V and 7 bases from J, the junction kept 8 bases outside the gene matches. Germline assignment: CDR1 LNHNV and CDR2 YYDKDF (reference sequence). The chain's CDR3 is CATSSDRALNSPLHF. The DNA for the CDR3 is TGTGCCACCAGCTCCGACAGGGCTCTCAATTCACCCCTCCACTTT.

V usage is TRBV5-6 and J usage is TRBJ2-7; no clear D gene. This CDR3 spans 12 amino acids. Trimming removed 0 bases from V and 5 bases from J, with 6 bases in between. Germline V CDR1 and CDR2: SGHDT, YYEEEE. CDR3 region: CASSLDSDEQYF. CDR3 in DNA: TGTGCCAGCAGCTTGGACAGTGACGAGCAGTACTTC.

This chain links TRBV27 with TRBJ2-1, with 11 bases lining up with TRBD2. CDR1 is MNHEY, CDR2 SMNVEV, per germline (reference sequence). This CDR3 is 17 amino acids long. The V and J ends lost 5 bases and 0 bases, in that order; junction bases with no gene match: 6. CDR3 sequence (DNA): TGTGCCAGCAGTAGACTAGCGGGGAGGAGCTCCTACAATGAGCAGTTCTTC. Translating it yields CASSRLAGRSSYNEQFF.

A few counts support this clone. The J gene is TRBJ2-1, the V gene TRBV5-4, with D possibly matching TRBD1 (5 bases). CDR3 size: 15 residues. With 4 bases removed from V and 0 bases from J, the gap between germline ends came to 11 bases. Germline-derived CDR1 and CDR2 are SGHNT and YYREEE (reference sequence). CDR3 nucleotides: TGTGCCAGCAGCCTCAGGGCCAGCTCCTACAATGAGCAGTTCTTC. This sequence encodes CASSLRASSYNEQFF. Supplemented by reference TRBV5-4 and TRBJ2-1, the full variable domain reads ETGVTQSPTHLIKTRGQQVTLRCSSQSGHNTVSWYQQALGQGPQFIFQYYREEENGRGNFPPRFSGLQFPNYSSELNVNALELDDSALYLCASSLRASSYNEQFFGPGTRLTVL.

J is TRBJ2-1 and V is TRBV7-9; 13 nucleotides line up with TRBD2. CDR3 length: 19 residues. Per the germline V gene, CDR1 is SEHNR and CDR2 is FQNEAQ (reference sequence). Losses at the gene ends were 5 bases for V and 0 bases for J; bases not matched to a gene: 10. The CDR3 nucleotides are TGTGCCAGCAGCACCACCCGGACTAGCGGGAGTATCTCCTACAATGAGCAGTTCTTC. It codes for CASSTTRTSGSISYNEQFF.

The J gene is TRBJ1-1, the V gene TRBV6-5, with 11 bases identical to TRBD1. The germline V gene has CDR1 MNHEY and CDR2 SVGAGI. Germline trimming cut 2 bases from V and 4 bases from J; bases unmatched to any gene: 3. This CDR3 has 15 amino acids. Here the CDR3 reads CASSYRTGGGTEAFF. For the CDR3, the DNA is TGTGCCAGCAGTTACAGGACAGGGGGCGGCACTGAAGCTTTCTTT.

The CDR3 coding sequence is TGTGCCAGTAGTACGGTCGGCGGGGAGCTGTTTTTT. Amino acid sequence: CASSTVGGELFF. The V call is TRBV19, the J call TRBJ2-2; D gene ambiguous. Germline V lookup: CDR1 LNHDA, CDR2 SQIVND (reference sequence). The CDR3 covers 12 residues. Between the trimmed V and J ends, which lost 4 bases and 7 bases, there was a span of 7 bases.

This rearrangement joins TRBV4-2 to TRBJ2-1; 12 positions agree with TRBD2. With V trimmed by 4 bases and J by 9 bases, 4 bases remained unmatched. The germline V gene has CDR1 LGHNA and CDR2 YNFKEQ. The CDR3 consists of 14 residues. CDR3 region: CASSPLAGGGEQFF. CDR3 DNA sequence: TGTGCCAGCAGCCCGCTAGCGGGAGGGGGTGAGCAGTTCTTC.

This clone appeared once. The rearrangement links TRBV4-1 to TRBJ1-1, with a possible D match to TRBD1 (5 bases). The germline gives CDR1 MGHRA, CDR2 YSYEKL. The CDR3 sequence is 15 residues long. Between the trimmed V and J ends, which lost 0 bases and 4 bases, there was a span of 12 bases. The CDR3 here is CASSQDSAGGTEAFF. Written as DNA, the CDR3 is TGCGCCAGCAGCCAAGATTCTGCGGGGGGCACTGAAGCTTTCTTT.

CDR3 amino acids: CASSKVERLAGGSFTNTGELFF. CDR3 nucleotide sequence: TGTGCCAGCAGCAAAGTTGAGAGACTAGCGGGAGGGTCCTTTACGAACACCGGGGAGCTGTTTTTT. The chain recombines TRBV21-1 with TRBJ2-2; the DNA was not used to check the table's D call, TRBD2. TRBV21-1 is a known pseudogene. The CDR3 sequence is 22 residues long.

The chain couples TRBV3-1 (or the pseudogene TRBV3-2) to TRBJ2-2; 10 nucleotides match TRBD1. Germline V gene lookup returns CDR1 LGHDT and CDR2 YNNKEL (reference sequence). This CDR3 has 18 amino acids. V trimming: 6 bases; J trimming: 6 bases; junction bases outside the gene matches: 16. The CDR3 loop is CASRNHMPRQGAAGELFF. The CDR3 coding sequence is TGTGCCAGCAGGAACCACATGCCCCGACAGGGGGCGGCCGGGGAGCTGTTTTTT.

The V gene is TRBV7-8, the J gene TRBJ2-1, with 11 nucleotides matching TRBD2. The CDR3 contains 13 residues. Germline V gives CDR1 SGHVS, CDR2 FQNEAQ. V lost 8 bases, J lost 11 bases, and 8 bases stayed unmatched. The CDR3 sequence: CASLGLAGGKQFF. The CDR3 DNA sequence: TGTGCCAGCCTGGGGCTAGCGGGAGGAAAGCAGTTCTTC.

This chain's CDR3 is CASSGKQVVMEAFF. The CDR3 region has the DNA TGTGCCAGCAGTGGGAAACAGGTAGTTATGGAAGCTTTCTTT. V usage is TRBV2 and J usage is TRBJ1-1; D might be TRBD1 (5 bases). CDR3 size: 14 residues. Germline V CDR1 and CDR2: SNHLY, FYNNEI. V was trimmed by 4 bases and J by 8 bases, leaving 17 bases between them.

This chain uses TRBV5-1 with TRBJ2-3, with D hard to call. Germline loops: CDR1 SGHRS, CDR2 YFSETQ. V dropped 2 bases and J dropped 3 bases, with 4 bases sitting between them. The CDR3 extends over 12 amino acids. Written as DNA, the CDR3 is TGCGCCAGCAGCTTTATGACAGATACGCAGTATTTT. It yields the protein CASSFMTDTQYF.